These T cell receptor beta chains were read from a single sample in a study of blood T cell repertoires in COVID-19. Some clones are missing from TCRdb's copy, which holds only in-frame ones; the method was immunoSEQ multiplex PCR. In the table there are about 260,000 clones, approximately 80% of which are singletons. The material sequenced was peripheral blood. Receptors originate from a woman of 80 years or more with acute or convalescent COVID-19. Each CDR3 is given with its conserved first and last residue. Fields, in order: J gene, V gene, D gene, clone size, CDR3 DNA, CDR3 protein. A D gene is named only where the DNA matches it firmly. Size values are once, few and many counts, or a class for expanded clones, and some rows have none.

J: TRBJ1-1; V: TRBV14; D: NA; size: NA; DNA: TGTGCCAGCAGCCCAAAATTGATCGCCAAGGGGCGCAGGACTGAAGCTTTCTTT; CDR3: CASSPKLIAKGRRTEAFF
J: TRBJ2-5; V: TRBV6-6; D: NA; size: NA; DNA: TGTGCCAGCAAAGACTACCAAGAGACCCAGTACTTC; CDR3: CASKDYQETQYF
J: TRBJ1-1; V: TRBV6-6; D: TRBD1; size: NA; DNA: TGTGCCAGCAGTCGTGGGACAGGGAGGATTGAAGCTTTCTTT; CDR3: CASSRGTGRIEAFF
J: TRBJ1-5; V: TRBV27; D: NA; size: NA; DNA: TGTGCCAGCAGTTCGGGTCAGAAGAATCAGCCCCAGCATTTT; CDR3: CASSSGQKNQPQHF
J: TRBJ2-7; V: TRBV7-6; D: NA; size: NA; DNA: TGTGCCAGCAGCTACGGACTCCTCTCTGAAGAGCAGTACTTC; CDR3: CASSYGLLSEEQYF
J: TRBJ1-2; V: TRBV6-5; D: NA; size: NA; DNA: TGTGCCAGCAGGGAGACAGCTAACTATGGCTACACCTTC; CDR3: CASRETANYGYTF
J: TRBJ1-1; V: TRBV7-2; D: NA; size: few; DNA: TGTGCCAGCAGCTTAGGACCCAGGGTGAACACTGAAGCTTTCTTT; CDR3: CASSLGPRVNTEAFF
J: TRBJ2-3; V: TRBV9; D: NA; size: NA; DNA: TGTGCCAGCGGTAGCGGCTTCACAGATACGCAGTATTTT; CDR3: CASGSGFTDTQYF
J: TRBJ1-1; V: TRBV29-1; D: NA; size: NA; DNA: TGCAGCGTCTCCTCGGGGATGAACACTGAAGCTTTCTTT; CDR3: CSVSSGMNTEAFF
J: TRBJ1-5; V: TRBV7-9; D: TRBD1; size: NA; DNA: TGTGCCAGCAGCTCCGGGACAGGGGGAGTCGGAGGCAATCAGCCCCAGCATTTT; CDR3: CASSSGTGGVGGNQPQHF
J: TRBJ1-6; V: TRBV7-9; D: NA; size: NA; DNA: TGTGCCAGCAGCTTAGGCGAGGAGGAGGGATCACCCCTCCACTTT; CDR3: CASSLGEEEGSPLHF
J: TRBJ2-1; V: TRBV6-2/TRBV6-3; D: TRBD1; size: NA; DNA: TGTGCCAGCAGTTACTCGCCCAGGGGGCAAAATGAGCAGTTCTTC; CDR3: CASSYSPRGQNEQFF
J: TRBJ1-5; V: TRBV18; D: NA; size: NA; DNA: TGTGCCAGCTCATTCCAGGGGAGCAGGGGCAATCAGCCCCAGCATTTT; CDR3: CASSFQGSRGNQPQHF
J: TRBJ2-2; V: TRBV6-1; D: NA; size: NA; DNA: TGTGCCAGCAGTGAACTACGGGGTACCGGGGAGCTGTTTTTT; CDR3: CASSELRGTGELFF
J: TRBJ2-7; V: TRBV11-2; D: TRBD1; size: NA; DNA: TGTGCCAGCAGCGTCGACGTGAGGGCAGGGGGCCGGTACTTC; CDR3: CASSVDVRAGGRYF
J: TRBJ2-6; V: TRBV6-2/TRBV6-3; D: TRBD1; size: NA; DNA: TGTGCCAGCAGTTACTCGACAGGGTTTGGGGCCAACGTCCTGACTTTC; CDR3: CASSYSTGFGANVLTF
J: TRBJ2-1; V: TRBV10-3; D: TRBD1; size: NA; DNA: TGTGCCATCAGTTCCAGGACAGGACAGATAAAATCATCTAACTCCTACAATGAGCAGTTCTTC; CDR3: CAISSRTGQIKSSNSYNEQFF
J: TRBJ1-4; V: TRBV27; D: TRBD1; size: NA; DNA: TGTGCCAGCAGTTTATCCGACAGGGGTCCTAATGAAAAACTGTTTTTT; CDR3: CASSLSDRGPNEKLFF
J: TRBJ1-2; V: TRBV6-5; D: NA; size: NA; DNA: TGTGCCAGCAGTTACTCGATTTGGGGGGGCCGCTATGGCTACACCTTC; CDR3: CASSYSIWGGRYGYTF
J: TRBJ2-1; V: TRBV7-3; D: TRBD2; size: NA; DNA: TGTGCCAGCAGTGCTAGCGGGGGGAACAATGAGCAGTTCTTC; CDR3: CASSASGGNNEQFF
J: TRBJ2-1; V: TRBV11-3; D: TRBD1; size: NA; DNA: TGTGCCAGCAGCTTGCAGGGGGTTGTGGATGAGCAGTTCTTC; CDR3: CASSLQGVVDEQFF
J: TRBJ2-2; V: TRBV12-5; D: NA; size: NA; DNA: TGTGCTAGTGGTCGGGAGTCCTCACCCACCGGGGAGCTGTTTTTT; CDR3: CASGRESSPTGELFF
J: TRBJ2-1; V: TRBV7-9; D: TRBD2; size: NA; DNA: TGTGCCAGCAGCTTATTCGGGGGGGCAAACTACAATGAGCAGTTCTTC; CDR3: CASSLFGGANYNEQFF
J: TRBJ1-2; V: TRBV6-5; D: NA; size: NA; DNA: TGTGCCAGCAGTTACTTACAGGGCGATGGCTACACCTTC; CDR3: CASSYLQGDGYTF
J: TRBJ1-2; V: TRBV2; D: NA; size: NA; DNA: TGTGCCAGCAGTCGACAGGGCTACACCTTC; CDR3: CASSRQGYTF
J: TRBJ1-3; V: TRBV5-8; D: NA; size: NA; DNA: TGTGCCAGCAGCTTTGATCCGCGCTCTGGAAACACCATATATTTT; CDR3: CASSFDPRSGNTIYF
J: TRBJ2-1; V: TRBV7-2; D: NA; size: once; DNA: TGTGCCAGCAGCACCGGGGGTTTTCCCAACAATGAGCAGTTCTTC; CDR3: CASSTGGFPNNEQFF
J: TRBJ1-2; V: TRBV6-2/TRBV6-3; D: NA; size: NA; DNA: TGTGCCAGCAGTTACAACCATCAGACAGAAACTAACTATGGCTACACCTTC; CDR3: CASSYNHQTETNYGYTF
J: TRBJ1-1; V: TRBV5-1; D: TRBD1; size: NA; DNA: TGCGCCAGCAGCTTATCGGAGGGGGCTGGTACTGAAGCTTTCTTT; CDR3: CASSLSEGAGTEAFF
J: TRBJ1-2; V: TRBV20-1; D: NA; size: NA; DNA: TGCAGTGCGACGACAGGCTATGGCTACACCTTC; CDR3: CSATTGYGYTF
J: TRBJ1-2; V: TRBV19; D: TRBD1; size: NA; DNA: TGTGCCAGTAGTGCCGGACAGGGGGCTAGCTATGGCTACACCTTC; CDR3: CASSAGQGASYGYTF
J: TRBJ1-4; V: TRBV6-1; D: NA; size: NA; DNA: TGTGCCAGCAGTGAAGGGCATTTGGGAGGTGAAAAACTGTTTTTT; CDR3: CASSEGHLGGEKLFF
J: TRBJ2-6; V: TRBV7-9; D: NA; size: few; DNA: TGTGCCAGCAGAACCCAGGGCCTTGGGGCCAACGTCCTGACTTTC; CDR3: CASRTQGLGANVLTF
J: TRBJ2-1; V: TRBV5-1; D: TRBD2; size: NA; DNA: TGCGCCAGCAGCTCTAAGACTAGCGGCCAAACCAATGAGCAGTTCTTC; CDR3: CASSSKTSGQTNEQFF
J: TRBJ1-5; V: TRBV30; D: NA; size: NA; DNA: TGTGCCTGGAGTGTACGCCAGGGGCAGCCCCAGCATTTT; CDR3: CAWSVRQGQPQHF
J: TRBJ1-2; V: TRBV5-4; D: TRBD1; size: NA; DNA: TGTGCCAGCAGCTTGAATAACAGGGGCTATGGCTACACCTTC; CDR3: CASSLNNRGYGYTF
J: TRBJ1-2; V: TRBV6-5; D: TRBD1; size: NA; DNA: TGTGCCAGCAGTTACTCGAGACAGGGTAACTATGGCTACACCTTC; CDR3: CASSYSRQGNYGYTF
J: TRBJ2-2; V: TRBV7-2; D: NA; size: once; DNA: TGTGCCAGCAGCGCATCCGCCGGGAACACCGGGGAGCTGTTTTTT; CDR3: CASSASAGNTGELFF
J: TRBJ2-1; V: TRBV5-1; D: NA; size: NA; DNA: TGCGCCAGCAGCTTGGCCCCAGGGGTGGACTACAATGAGCAGTTCTTC; CDR3: CASSLAPGVDYNEQFF
J: TRBJ1-2; V: TRBV19; D: NA; size: NA; DNA: TGTGCCAGTAGTTTAATGGGGGGTCGCTATGGCTACACCTTC; CDR3: CASSLMGGRYGYTF
J: TRBJ1-4; V: TRBV5-1; D: NA; size: once; DNA: TGCGCCAGCAGCTTAATACCCGGGACTAATGAAAAACTGTTTTTT; CDR3: CASSLIPGTNEKLFF
J: TRBJ2-1; V: TRBV15; D: TRBD2; size: once; DNA: TGTGCCACCAGCAGAGGCGGCGTGGGAGGGAATGAGCAGTTCTTC; CDR3: CATSRGGVGGNEQFF
J: TRBJ1-1; V: TRBV29-1; D: TRBD1; size: NA; DNA: TGCAGCGTTCGGTACGACAGGGGGAACACTGAAGCTTTCTTT; CDR3: CSVRYDRGNTEAFF
J: TRBJ2-3; V: TRBV6-5; D: TRBD2; size: few; DNA: TGTGCCAGCAGCCTAGCGGGGGGAGGCACAGATACGCAGTATTTT; CDR3: CASSLAGGGTDTQYF
J: TRBJ1-2; V: TRBV1; D: NA; size: NA; DNA: TGCACCAGCAGCCAAGATGTGGGGCCCAGGGGTGGCTATGGCTACACCTTC; CDR3: CTSSQDVGPRGGYGYTF
J: TRBJ1-1; V: TRBV19; D: NA; size: NA; DNA: TGTGCCAGCTTTCCCACAGGATCCACTGAAGCTTTCTTT; CDR3: CASFPTGSTEAFF
J: TRBJ2-5; V: TRBV6-5; D: NA; size: NA; DNA: TGTGCCAGCAGCCCCGACTGGAGACTTGGGACCCAGTACTTC; CDR3: CASSPDWRLGTQYF
J: TRBJ1-1; V: TRBV5-1; D: NA; size: NA; DNA: TGCGCCAGCAGCTTGCCCCCTCAGGGTGGGGCTACTGAAGCTTTCTTT; CDR3: CASSLPPQGGATEAFF